This TCR beta chain was sequenced during a study of cytomegalovirus exposure and HLA in healthy donors. Study-wide results and limits: Most sequenced TCRs were rare (though some public TCRs occurred in many donors).

PCR amplification relied on 60 Vbeta primers (plus 13 Jbeta primers). Sequenced by immunoSEQ multiplex PCR; TCRdb stores in-frame clones only, minus some. The listing contains around 140,000 clones. A word on this clone: Antigen specificity is unknown.

CDR1 is SEHNR and CDR2 is FQNEAQ in the germline V gene (reference sequence). The CDR3 extends over 16 amino acids. V was pared by 7 bases and J by 2 bases, with 21 bases between. The receptor was derived from a man aged 18-30 years in good health and CMV-seronegative. The genes are TRBV7-9 and TRBJ2-7, with no clear D. The sample comprised PBMCs. The CDR3 nucleotides are TGTGCCAGCATCCTAGTCATAGGCTTTCGCCCCTACGAGCAGTACTTC. Protein product: CASILVIGFRPYEQYF.